The 8 T cell receptor beta chains below come from one sample, sequenced in a study of cytomegalovirus exposure and HLA in healthy donors. PCR primers comprised 60 Vbeta and 13 Jbeta primers. TCRdb keeps only in-frame clones here, not all; method: immunoSEQ multiplex PCR. The data hold about 110,000 clones, with 55% to 85% observed a single time. The sequenced sample consisted of PBMCs. Every receptor here comes from a man aged 30 to 39 in good health and CMV-seronegative.

This clone came up once. This sequence joins TRBV9 and TRBJ2-6, with 10 nucleotides matching TRBD2. The CDR3 covers 20 residues. Germline values: CDR1 SGDLS, CDR2 YYNGEE. V shed 0 bases and J 0 bases; nucleotides not matched to a gene: 9. The CDR3 sequence: CASSVGASGGYRSGANVLTF. Written as DNA, the CDR3 is TGTGCCAGCAGCGTAGGGGCTAGCGGGGGTTACCGCTCTGGGGCCAACGTCCTGACTTTC.

This clone has a count of ten or more. The V call is TRBV7-3, the J call TRBJ2-3; 12 bases agree with TRBD2. Germline V gene lookup returns CDR1 SGHTA and CDR2 FQGTGA. V trimming: 5 bases; J trimming: 7 bases; junction bases outside the gene matches: 4. The CDR3 runs to 14 residues. CDR3 in amino acids: CASSPSGGANTQYF. The CDR3 region has the DNA TGTGCCAGCAGCCCTAGCGGGGGGGCGAATACGCAGTATTTT.

The chain has TRBV5-1 and TRBJ2-1, with TRBD2 identical over 8 bases. The CDR3 sequence is 18 residues long. V was pared by 0 bases and J by 2 bases, with 10 bases of the junction left unmatched. Germline CDR1 reads SGHRS; CDR2 reads YFSETQ. CDR3 protein: CASSLGRRYSGTYNEQFF. DNA of the CDR3: TGCGCCAGCAGCTTGGGACGTCGATATAGCGGGACCTACAATGAGCAGTTCTTC.

The gene calls are TRBV14 and TRBJ1-3, with 7 bases identical to TRBD1. This CDR3 has 17 residues. Germline V gene lookup returns CDR1 SGHDN and CDR2 FVKESK. V trimming: 2 bases; J trimming: 0 bases; junction bases outside the gene matches: 7. CDR3 sequence: CASSQYARDSSGNTIYF. CDR3 bases: TGTGCCAGCAGCCAATATGCCCGGGACAGCTCTGGAAACACCATATATTTT.

This sequence joins TRBV9 and TRBJ2-3, with unresolved D. The V gene's germline CDR1 is SGDLS and CDR2 YYNGEE. Trimming removed 1 base from V and 6 bases from J, with 24 bases in between. This CDR3 comprises 18 residues. The CDR3 DNA sequence: TGTGCCAGCAGCGTAAGCCCGGCTATCCCAGTTCGGGTGGATACGCAGTATTTT. Its protein is CASSVSPAIPVRVDTQYF.

About this clone itself: Other DNA sequences of this sample code for an identical CDR3. The V call is TRBV7-8, the J call TRBJ2-5, with D possibly TRBD1 on 5 matching bases. The V gene's germline CDR1 is SGHVS and CDR2 FQNEAQ. This CDR3 has 15 residues. Trimming stripped 1 base from V and 2 bases from J, with 11 bases between. CDR3: CASSLVGAEQETQYF. The CDR3 nucleotides are TGTGCCAGCAGCTTAGTTGGGGCAGAACAAGAGACCCAGTACTTC.

The rearrangement links TRBV28 to TRBJ1-1, with 8 bases lining up with TRBD1. Germline V CDR1 and CDR2: MDHEN, SYDVKM. The CDR3 has 12 residues. The V segment lost 5 bases and the J segment 9 bases; nucleotides outside the gene matches: 5. The CDR3 nucleotides read TGTGCCAGCAGTCGCGACAGGGGTAAAGCTTTCTTT. Protein: CASSRDRGKAFF.

The chain has TRBV28 and TRBJ2-7, with D maybe TRBD2 (6 bases). The V end lost 1 base, the J end lost 6 bases, and 19 bases lay between the germline ends. The germline V gene has CDR1 MDHEN and CDR2 SYDVKM. This CDR3 is built from 16 residues. The CDR3 DNA is TGTGCCAGCAGTTTATACCGGTGGGCGGGAAGCGGCGAGCAGTACTTC. Translating gives CASSLYRWAGSGEQYF.